This TCR beta chain emerged from a study of blood T cell repertoires in COVID-19. Study-wide context: The United States, Italy and Spain were the sources of the acute and convalescent COVID-19 samples. Sources were T cells, B-cell-depleted T cells, or PBMCs; the material itself was cDNA or gDNA.

As processed by the authors: Reference gene primers were amplified, and this amplification served to estimate nucleated cell counts. The repertoire was sequenced with immunoSEQ multiplex PCR; TCRdb's copy has only in-frame clones and lacks some. Clonal size and the V and J genes are those of that table, whereas D and trimming came from the DNA. The repertoire consists of around 44,000 clones, with over 75% occurring once and the leading ten covering 39%. The specimen was peripheral blood. This receptor was obtained from a man aged 35-49 years with active or convalescent COVID-19.

The CDR3 DNA sequence: TGCGCCAGCGCCTTACAGGGGTCAGAGACCCAGTACTTC. Encoded protein: CASALQGSETQYF. This chain joins TRBV5-1 and TRBJ2-5; 7 positions match TRBD1. V lost 7 bases, J lost 4 bases, and 7 bases stayed unmatched. Germline values: CDR1 SGHRS, CDR2 YFSETQ. This CDR3 has 13 residues.